Below, 3 T cell receptor beta chains from the same sample are listed, as sequenced in a study of cytomegalovirus exposure and HLA in healthy donors. The repertoire was sequenced with immunoSEQ multiplex PCR; TCRdb's copy has only in-frame clones and lacks some. Of 55,000 to 75,000 clones in the sample, 90% to 97% were seen once. The specimen sequenced was PBMCs. All receptors derive from a woman aged 18 to 35 in good health and CMV-seronegative.

The genes are TRBV6-5 and TRBJ2-3; 8 bases fit TRBD2. Per the germline V gene, CDR1 is MNHEY and CDR2 is SVGAGI. The CDR3 runs 14 residues. With V trimmed by 6 bases and J by 6 bases, 8 bases remained unmatched. Written as DNA, the CDR3 is TGTGCCAGCAGACCTCCCGGGGGGGTTGATACGCAGTATTTT. Protein sequence: CASRPPGGVDTQYF.

The chain couples TRBV5-6 to TRBJ2-5; weak D call: TRBD1 (6 bases). The germline gives CDR1 SGHDT, CDR2 YYEEEE. With 0 bases removed from V and 1 base from J, the gap between germline ends came to 7 bases. This CDR3 region has 14 residues. Here the CDR3 DNA reads TGTGCCAGCAGCTTGGTGGGGGCCCAAGAGACCCAGTACTTC. Protein sequence: CASSLVGAQETQYF. Filled out from reference TRBV5-6 and TRBJ2-5, the complete variable domain reads DAGVTQSPTHLIKTRGQQVTLRCSPKSGHDTVSWYQQALGQGPQFIFQYYEEEERQRGNFPDRFSGHQFPNYSSELNVNALLLGDSALYLCASSLVGAQETQYFGPGTRLLVL.

The rearrangement uses TRBV29-1 and TRBJ1-1, with D unresolved. The CDR3 has 12 residues. Trimming took off 6 bases at V and 0 bases at J, with 8 bases between the two ends. Germline CDR1 SQVTM, CDR2 ANQGSEA. CDR3 region: CSVEVMNTEAFF. The DNA for the CDR3 is TGCAGCGTGGAGGTGATGAACACTGAAGCTTTCTTT.